In this sample, the clone carrying this TCR beta chain turned up a few times. The junction shows a germline mismatch at one end, possibly a read error. The Seattle site enrolled patients during active infection and followed them longitudinally. The data derive from a study of blood T cell repertoires in COVID-19. Across the study: Spain, Italy and the United States supplied samples that represented acute and convalescent COVID-19. PBMCs, B-cell-depleted T cells, or T cells were the source of the cDNA or gDNA that made up the material.

As processed by the authors: Estimation of nucleated cell counts was performed using reference gene primer amplification. TCRdb's table, derived via immunoSEQ multiplex PCR, lists solely in-frame clones and lacks some. V and J calls and clone size are those listed in that table; D and trimming were worked out from the DNA. The data show tens of thousands of clones, with roughly 91% seen just once and approximately 7% held by the top ten. The CDR3 loop spans 12 amino acids. Per the germline V gene, CDR1 is LGHDT and CDR2 is YNNKEL (reference sequence). The origin of this receptor is a young man with COVID-19, enrolled during active disease. The J gene is TRBJ1-4, the V gene TRBV3-1 (or the pseudogene TRBV3-2); D gene uncertain. The sample taken for sequencing was peripheral blood. The CDR3 nucleotides read TGTGCCAGCAGCCAAGGGGCCAGTGTAGTGCTTTTT. Its protein product is CASSQGASVVLF.